The 6 T cell receptor beta chains reported below all come from one sample, sequenced in a study of CD8 T cells in Susac syndrome. The RNA, about 0.5 to 1 ug, was put through reverse transcription using random hexamers. TCRdb reprocessed the immunoSEQ multiplex PCR reads via MiXCR and lists one record per CDR3 protein. This sample has a few hundred thousand distinct CDR3 sequences, with 75% to 85% found just once. Sequenced material: CD8+ T cells from PBMCs. Every receptor here comes from a human donor with multiple sclerosis.

This clonotype was seen a single time. This CDR3 is CASSVSPPVASGTYEQYF. The CDR3 DNA sequence: TGTGCCAGCAGCGTCTCCCCCCCCGTCGCTAGCGGCACCTACGAGCAGTACTTC. The chain joins TRBV7-2 to TRBJ2-7; TRBD2 agrees at 7 bases. Germline V lookup: CDR1 SGHTA, CDR2 FQGNSA. This CDR3 region has 18 residues. V was clipped by 5 bases and J by 2 bases; unmatched bases: 18. Variable domain in full (rest from reference TRBV7-2 and TRBJ2-7): GAGVSQSPSNKVTEKGKDVELRCDPISGHTALYWYRQSLGQGLEFLIYFQGNSAPDKSGLPSDRFSAERTGGSVSTLTIQRTQQEDSAVYLCASSVSPPVASGTYEQYFGPGTRLTVT.

This clonotype was counted a few times. The chain joins TRBV27 to TRBJ2-7; the D gene is possibly TRBD2 (6 bases). Per the germline V gene, CDR1 is MNHEY and CDR2 is SMNVEV (reference sequence). This CDR3 comprises 16 residues. Trimming removed 5 bases from V and 5 bases from J, with 22 bases in between. The CDR3 loop reads CASSTAEGAGLHEQYF. DNA for the CDR3: TGTGCCAGCAGTACTGCGGAGGGTGCGGGGTTACACGAGCAGTACTTC.

CDR3: CASSVEWAGDGYTF. The CDR3 region has the DNA TGTGCCAGCAGTGTCGAATGGGCAGGGGATGGCTACACCTTC. The V gene is TRBV6-2 or TRBV6-3, the J gene TRBJ1-2; D possibly corresponds to TRBD1 (6 bases). The CDR3 has 14 amino acids. Trimming shortened V by 5 bases and J by 6 bases, and 16 bases separated the two germline ends. Per germline, CDR1 MNHEY and CDR2 SVGEGT.

This clonotype was recorded a few times. The chain carries TRBV6-1 and TRBJ2-7, with D perhaps assigned TRBD1 or TRBD2 (5 bases each). Germline assignment: CDR1 MNHNS and CDR2 SASEGT. The CDR3 has 11 amino acids. V was shortened by 8 bases and J by 6 bases, with 11 bases between the two germline ends. CDR3 in DNA: TGTGCCAGCTCCTGGGGGACCGAGCAGTACTTC. This codes for CASSWGTEQYF.

The CDR3 bases are TGTGCCAGCAGCTCGGGACCGAGCAATCAGCCCCAGCATTTT. This encodes CASSSGPSNQPQHF. V is TRBV7-9 and J is TRBJ1-5; D possibly corresponds to TRBD1 (5 bases). CDR3 length equals 14 residues. Trimming removed 4 bases from V and 1 base from J, with 8 bases in between. Germline V gene data show CDR1 as SEHNR and CDR2 as FQNEAQ (reference sequence).

The rearrangement links TRBV28 to TRBJ1-2; no reliable D call. Trimming cost V 4 bases and J 0 bases, with 18 bases left between them. The germline CDR1 and CDR2 sequences are MDHEN and SYDVKM. CDR3 length: 17 amino acids. DNA of the CDR3: TGTGCCAGCAGTTCCACGCCAGAGCTCTTTACTAACTATGGCTACACCTTC. Its protein product is CASSSTPELFTNYGYTF.